This T cell receptor (beta chain) appears in the sequencing data of a study of identical twins listed by TCRdb under 2016. Looking at the study overall: TCR alpha and beta repertoires from monozygotic twins, unrelated adults of various ages and cord blood were deep-sequenced to test whether fetal clonotypes persist. To rule out contamination, the twin experiments were replicated at different times with different library preparation protocols.

Only healthy Caucasian donors were included. Three pairs of female monozygotic twins, all aged roughly 18 to 29 years, made up the twin cohort. CD4+ and CD8+ T cell populations were isolated with positive isolation kits from Invitrogen. The sample holds many counts of this clonotype. Its binding antigen is unknown. No clone much larger than this one lies a single base away; base qualities are absent. Study-wide conclusions, independent of this receptor: Invariant T cells such as MAIT and iNKT could partly confound zero-insertion analyses, though diverse VJ usage argued against this for most clonotypes. Compared with coincidental sharing between unrelated individuals, out-of-frame TCR alpha sequences shared between twins showed an excess of sequences with low generation probability. Because the same donors could not be followed over many years, the conclusions depended on cross-sectional statistical analysis. In monozygotic twins, out-of-frame TCR alpha sharing was systematically underestimated by recombination models, although the models agreed with sharing between unrelated individuals. Abundant cord blood beta clonotypes carried fewer insertions; young adult naive repertoires showed a weaker similar trend, while memory repertoires showed none. Excess twin sharing in beta out-of-frame sequences was weaker because fewer shared sequences lowered the signal-to-noise ratio.

In the germline V gene (reference sequence), CDR1 corresponds to MNHNY and CDR2 to SVGAGI. From the cysteine up to the phenylalanine, the CDR3 has a length of 13 residues. Only the CDR3 DNA stays, 39 bases, in frame from base 1. The trim is 11 bases for V and 3 bases for J, with a gap of 14 bases between the germline ends. Library method: 5' RACE. Sequencing was carried out with an Illumina HiSeq 2000. Template switching added a universal primer binding site, and the final cDNA carried a unique molecular identifier that allowed TCR cDNA molecules to be counted accurately. Specific primers in the conserved constant-segment region were used to synthesize first-strand cDNA for TCR alpha and beta chains. To control for contamination, each cDNA library was double barcoded with a SMART-Mk sample barcode plus Illumina barcodes. TruSeq adapter sequences and Illumina sample barcodes were added in two successive PCR steps. TCR alpha and beta cDNA libraries were sequenced on the Illumina HiSeq platform with custom primers. The paper's data handling went like this. Unique molecular identifiers were extracted from raw reads with MiGEC, and CDR3 positions were determined with MiXCR. Recombination models were inferred per individual with the repgenHMM and IGoR tools using an EM algorithm. Shared clonotype analysis was performed with the tcR package in R, normalizing sharing by the product of cloneset sizes. Out-of-frame nonproductive sequences were analyzed to study raw recombination free of thymic and clonal selection effects. TCRdb passed the public sequencing reads through fastp at Q25 and MiXCR, retaining productive beta sequences. Each entry is one CDR3 protein sequence, shown with its most common DNA and genes. TCRdb's processing, not the authors' own work, is the source of the V and J calls. The sample table shows 400,000 to 550,000 distinct CDR3 sequences, and less than 25% are seen once. The ten largest make up 0.91% of the sample.

These data also featured in a second study, about T cells expressing NK-cell markers. Taken from the second paper: Eight or nine donors provided sorted CD3+CD56+NKG2C+, CD3+CD56+NKG2C- and CD3+CD56-NKG2C+ T-cell subsets, whose TCR beta-chain repertoires were profiled. Of the eight sequenced donors, seven were found to be HCMV-seropositive and one was found to be HCMV-seronegative. In several experiments an anti-gammadeltaTCR antibody was added to restrict sorting to alphabetaTCR-expressing T cells. In 6 or 7 donors, the dominant CD3+CD56+NKG2C+ clonotypes ranked among the top 10 CD8+ clonotypes, making up about 1.0-8% of CD8+ T cells. Those dominant clonotypes were again the most abundant among CD3+CD56-NKG2C+ cells in a handful of donors, at about 25-65%. It remained unclear whether the expanded NKG2C-expressing T cell clones were specific for HCMV antigens. Randomly selected healthy volunteers, three men and five women, were used as the eight sequenced donors. HCMV-specific IgG was detected in serum with a commercial ELISA kit to determine HCMV serostatus. MIGEC was used to demultiplex reads and group the reads by UMI, and MiTCR was used to assemble and quantify clonotypes. To exclude erroneous sequences, any TCR cDNA sequence not supported by at least two reads was discarded. The tcR package was used for downstream repertoire analysis, and clonotypes were matched across fractions by CDR3 nucleotide sequence plus V segment. VDJmatch was used to annotate antigen specificity against VDJdb, with one amino acid substitution in CDR3 permitted.

Sequenced material: CD4+ T cells sorted from blood. The chain is assembled from TRBV6-6 and TRBJ1-5; TRBD1 is a weak D gene call, 6 bases matching. The clonotype was recovered from a woman between 18 and 30 years old in good health. Here the CDR3 is given as CACDRTTNQPQHF. The DNA sequence is TGTGCCTGCGACAGGACAACCAATCAGCCCCAGCATTTT.